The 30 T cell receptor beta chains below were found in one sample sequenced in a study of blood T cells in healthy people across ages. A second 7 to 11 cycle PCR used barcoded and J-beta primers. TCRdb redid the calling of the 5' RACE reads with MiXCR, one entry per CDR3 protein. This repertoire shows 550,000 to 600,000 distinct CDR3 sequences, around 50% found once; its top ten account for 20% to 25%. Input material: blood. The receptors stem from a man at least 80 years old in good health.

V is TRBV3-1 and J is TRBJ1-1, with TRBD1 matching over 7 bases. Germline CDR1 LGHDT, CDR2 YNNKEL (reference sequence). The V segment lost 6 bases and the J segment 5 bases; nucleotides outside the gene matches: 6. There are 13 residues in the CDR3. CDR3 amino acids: CASSQMGQTEAFF. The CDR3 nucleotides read TGTGCCAGCAGTCAGATGGGACAGACTGAAGCTTTCTTT.

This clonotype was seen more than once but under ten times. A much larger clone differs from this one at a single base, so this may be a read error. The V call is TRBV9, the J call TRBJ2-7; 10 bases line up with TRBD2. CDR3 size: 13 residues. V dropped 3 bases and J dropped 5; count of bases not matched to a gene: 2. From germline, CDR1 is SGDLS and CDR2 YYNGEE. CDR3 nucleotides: TGTGCCAGCAGCGGAGCGGGAGGGCACGAGCAGTACTTC. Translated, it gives CASSGAGGHEQYF.

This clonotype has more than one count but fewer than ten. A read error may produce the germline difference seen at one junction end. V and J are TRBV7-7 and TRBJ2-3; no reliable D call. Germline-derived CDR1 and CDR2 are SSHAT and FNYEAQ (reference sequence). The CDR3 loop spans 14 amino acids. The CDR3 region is CASSSSSGTDTQYF. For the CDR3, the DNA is TGTGCTAGCAGCTCGAGCAGTGGCACAGATACGCAGTATTTT. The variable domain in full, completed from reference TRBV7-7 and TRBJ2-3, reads GAGVSQSPRYKVTKRGQDVTLRCDPISSHATLYWYQQALGQGPEFLTYFNYEAQPDKSGLPSDRFSAERPEGSISTLTIQRTEQRDSAMYRCASSSSSGTDTQYFGPGTRLTVL.

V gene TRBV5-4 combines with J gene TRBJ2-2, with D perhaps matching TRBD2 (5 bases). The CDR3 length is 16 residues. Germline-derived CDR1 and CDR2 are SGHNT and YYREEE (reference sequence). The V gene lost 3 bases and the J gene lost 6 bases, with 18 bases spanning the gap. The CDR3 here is CASSSIALASSGELFF. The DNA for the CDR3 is TGTGCCAGCAGCTCTATAGCCCTAGCTAGTTCCGGGGAGCTGTTTTTT.

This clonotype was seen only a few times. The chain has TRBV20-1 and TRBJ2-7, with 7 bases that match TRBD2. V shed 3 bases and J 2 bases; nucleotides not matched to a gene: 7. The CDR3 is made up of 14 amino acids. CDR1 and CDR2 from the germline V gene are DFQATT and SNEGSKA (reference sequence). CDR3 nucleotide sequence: TGCAGTGCTAGGGGAACCGGGACTACCTACGAGCAGTACTTC. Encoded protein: CSARGTGTTYEQYF.

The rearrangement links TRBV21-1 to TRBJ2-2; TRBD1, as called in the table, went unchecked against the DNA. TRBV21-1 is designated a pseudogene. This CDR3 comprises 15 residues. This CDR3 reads CARLGQLQVPGELFF. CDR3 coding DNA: TGTGCCAGGTTAGGACAGTTGCAGGTGCCCGGGGAGCTGTTTTTT.

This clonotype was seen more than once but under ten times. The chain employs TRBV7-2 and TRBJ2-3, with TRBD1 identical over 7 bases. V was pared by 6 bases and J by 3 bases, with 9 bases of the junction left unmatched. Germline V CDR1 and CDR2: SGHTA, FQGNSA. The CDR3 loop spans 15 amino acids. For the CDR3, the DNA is TGTGCCAGCAGTACAGGGGCGGAAATTACAGATACGCAGTATTTT. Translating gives CASSTGAEITDTQYF.

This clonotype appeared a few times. CDR3 residues: CASSQGGLADEKLFF. CDR3 nucleotides: TGTGCCAGCAGCCAAGGAGGACTAGCGGATGAAAAACTGTTTTTT. This chain uses TRBV4-2 with TRBJ1-4; D unresolved. From germline, CDR1 is LGHNA and CDR2 YNFKEQ. The CDR3 covers 15 residues. V lost 1 base and J lost 6, with 12 bases in between.

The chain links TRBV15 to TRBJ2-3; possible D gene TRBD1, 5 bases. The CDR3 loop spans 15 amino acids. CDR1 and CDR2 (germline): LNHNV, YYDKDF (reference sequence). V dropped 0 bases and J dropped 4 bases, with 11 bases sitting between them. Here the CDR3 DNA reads TGTGCCACCAGCAGAGATGGGCAGGGTCCAGATACGCAGTATTTT. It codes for CATSRDGQGPDTQYF.

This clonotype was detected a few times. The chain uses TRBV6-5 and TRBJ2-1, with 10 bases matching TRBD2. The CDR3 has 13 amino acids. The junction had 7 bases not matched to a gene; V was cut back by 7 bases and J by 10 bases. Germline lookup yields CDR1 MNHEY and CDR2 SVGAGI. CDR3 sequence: CASKKREGREQFF. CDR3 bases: TGTGCCAGCAAGAAGCGGGAGGGCCGCGAGCAGTTCTTC.

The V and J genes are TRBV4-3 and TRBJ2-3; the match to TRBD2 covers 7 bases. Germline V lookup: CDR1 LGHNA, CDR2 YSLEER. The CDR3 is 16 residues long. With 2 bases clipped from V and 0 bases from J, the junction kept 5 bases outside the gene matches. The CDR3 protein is CASSQQRGASTDTQYF. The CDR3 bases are TGCGCCAGCAGCCAACAGCGGGGAGCTAGCACAGATACGCAGTATTTT.

CDR3 nucleotides: TGTGCCAGCACTATCTCTGCGGGGGGGTTCTATGAGCAGTTCTTC. It is translated as CASTISAGGFYEQFF. The chain combines TRBV11-2 with TRBJ2-1, with 9 bases that match TRBD2. Germline V CDR1 and CDR2: SGHAT, FQNNGV. The CDR3 is 15 amino acids. V lost 7 bases and J lost 8; bases outside the gene matches: 12.

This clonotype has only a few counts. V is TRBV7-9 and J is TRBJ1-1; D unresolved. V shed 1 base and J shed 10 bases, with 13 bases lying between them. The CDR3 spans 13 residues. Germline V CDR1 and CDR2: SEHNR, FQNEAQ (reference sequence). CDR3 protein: CASSLVADSGAFF. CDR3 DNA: TGTGCCAGCAGCTTAGTTGCGGATTCTGGAGCTTTCTTT. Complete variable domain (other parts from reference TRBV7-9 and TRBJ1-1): DTGVSQNPRHKITKRGQNVTFRCDPISEHNRLYWYRQTLGQGPEFLTYFQNEAQLEKSRLLSDRFSAERPKGSFSTLEIQRTEQGDSAMYLCASSLVADSGAFFGQGTRLTVV.

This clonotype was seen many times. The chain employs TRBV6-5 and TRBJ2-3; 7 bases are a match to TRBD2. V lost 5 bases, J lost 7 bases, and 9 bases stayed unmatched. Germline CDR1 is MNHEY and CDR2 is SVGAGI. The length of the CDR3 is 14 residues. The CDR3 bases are TGTGCCAGCAGTAAAGCGGGACCCGCAAATACGCAGTATTTT. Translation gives CASSKAGPANTQYF.

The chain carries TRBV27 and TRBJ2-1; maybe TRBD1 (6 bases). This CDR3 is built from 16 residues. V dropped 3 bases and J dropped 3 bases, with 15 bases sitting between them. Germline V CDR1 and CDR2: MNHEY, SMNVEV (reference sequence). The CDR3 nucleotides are TGTGCCAGCAGTTTGAGGGGGAGCCACCTCTACAATGAGCAGTTCTTC. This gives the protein CASSLRGSHLYNEQFF.

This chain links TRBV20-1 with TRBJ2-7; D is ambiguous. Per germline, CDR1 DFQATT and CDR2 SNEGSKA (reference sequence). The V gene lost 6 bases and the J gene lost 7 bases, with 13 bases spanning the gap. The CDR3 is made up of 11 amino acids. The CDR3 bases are TGCAGTGCCCTCCGGAGTGGTGAGCAGTACTTC. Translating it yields CSALRSGEQYF.

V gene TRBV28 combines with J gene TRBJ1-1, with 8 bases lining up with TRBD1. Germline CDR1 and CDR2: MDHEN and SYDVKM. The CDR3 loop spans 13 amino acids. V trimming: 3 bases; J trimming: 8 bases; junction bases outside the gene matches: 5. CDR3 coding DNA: TGTGCCAGCAGTTTGGACAGGGACGGCGAAGCTTTCTTT. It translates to CASSLDRDGEAFF.

Here the CDR3 reads CRGKTVDYGYTF. The CDR3 bases are TGCAGGGGAAAGACAGTCGACTATGGCTACACCTTC. The chain carries TRBV20-1 and TRBJ1-2; maybe TRBD1 (5 bases). Germline V lookup: CDR1 DFQATT, CDR2 SNEGSKA (reference sequence). CDR3 length: 12 amino acids.

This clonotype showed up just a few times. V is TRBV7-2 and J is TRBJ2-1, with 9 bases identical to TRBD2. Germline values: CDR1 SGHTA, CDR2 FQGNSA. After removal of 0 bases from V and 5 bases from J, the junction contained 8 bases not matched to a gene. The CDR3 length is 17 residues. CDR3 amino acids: CASSLAAASGAHNEQFF. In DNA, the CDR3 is TGTGCCAGCAGCTTAGCGGCCGCTAGCGGGGCCCACAATGAGCAGTTCTTC.

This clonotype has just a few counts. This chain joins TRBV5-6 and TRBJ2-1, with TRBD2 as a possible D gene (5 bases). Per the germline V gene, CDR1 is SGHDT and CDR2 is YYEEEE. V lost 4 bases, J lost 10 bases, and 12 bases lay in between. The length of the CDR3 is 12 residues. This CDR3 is CASSARTLEQFF. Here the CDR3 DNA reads TGTGCCAGCAGCGCCAGGACTCTAGAGCAGTTCTTC.

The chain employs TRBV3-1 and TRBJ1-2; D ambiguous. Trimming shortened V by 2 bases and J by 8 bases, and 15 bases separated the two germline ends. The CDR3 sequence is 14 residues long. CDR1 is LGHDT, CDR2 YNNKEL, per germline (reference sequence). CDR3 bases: TGTGCCAGCAGCCAACAGGCGGATGGTCGGGGCTACACCTTC. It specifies CASSQQADGRGYTF. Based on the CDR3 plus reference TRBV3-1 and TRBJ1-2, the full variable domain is DTAVSQTPKYLVTQMGNDKSIKCEQNLGHDTMYWYKQDSKKFLKIMFSYNNKELIINETVPNRFSPKSPDKAHLNLHINSLELGDSAVYFCASSQQADGRGYTFGSGTRLTVV.

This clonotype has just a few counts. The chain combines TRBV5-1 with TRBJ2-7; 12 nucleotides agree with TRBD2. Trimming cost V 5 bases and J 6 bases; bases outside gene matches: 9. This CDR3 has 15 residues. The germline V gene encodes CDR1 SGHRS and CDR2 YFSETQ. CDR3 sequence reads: CASSFRLAGASEQYF. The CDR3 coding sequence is TGCGCCAGCAGTTTTCGACTAGCGGGGGCGAGCGAGCAGTACTTC.

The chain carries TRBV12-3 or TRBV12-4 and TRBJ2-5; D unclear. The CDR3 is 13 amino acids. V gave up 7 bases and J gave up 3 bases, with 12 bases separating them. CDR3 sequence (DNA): TGTGCCAGCAATGCGCTGCAAGAAGAGACCCAGTACTTC. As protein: CASNALQEETQYF.

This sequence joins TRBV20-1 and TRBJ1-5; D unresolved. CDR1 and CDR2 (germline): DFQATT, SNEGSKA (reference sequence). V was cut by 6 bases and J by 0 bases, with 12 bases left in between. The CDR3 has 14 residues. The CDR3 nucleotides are TGCAGTGCGCAGCATAGGGTTAGCAATCAGCCCCAGCATTTT. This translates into CSAQHRVSNQPQHF.

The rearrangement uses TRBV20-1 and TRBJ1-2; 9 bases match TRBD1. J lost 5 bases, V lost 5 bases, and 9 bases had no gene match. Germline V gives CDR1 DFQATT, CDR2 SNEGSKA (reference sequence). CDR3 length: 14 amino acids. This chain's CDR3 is CSAYTTGGQYGYTF. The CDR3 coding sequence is TGCAGTGCTTACACCACAGGGGGCCAGTATGGCTACACCTTC.

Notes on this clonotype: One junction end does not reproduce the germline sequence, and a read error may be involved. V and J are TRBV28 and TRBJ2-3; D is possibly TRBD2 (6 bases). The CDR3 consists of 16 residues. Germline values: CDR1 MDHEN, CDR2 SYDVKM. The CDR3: CASRPHAGRRTDTQYF. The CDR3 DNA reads TGTGCCAGCAGACCCCACGCCGGGAGACGCACAGATACACAGTATTTT. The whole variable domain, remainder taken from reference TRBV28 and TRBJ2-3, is DVKVTQSSRYLVKRTGEKVFLECVQDMDHENMFWYRQDPGLGLRLIYFSYDVKMKEKGDIPEGYSVSREKKERFSLILESASTNQTSMYLCASRPHAGRRTDTQYFGPGTRLTVL.

The CDR3 sequence: CASSPSQGSEAFF. The CDR3 nucleotides read TGTGCCAGCAGCCCCTCCCAGGGCAGTGAAGCTTTCTTT. The chain carries TRBV7-2 and TRBJ1-1; D is perhaps TRBD1 (5 bases). The CDR3 sequence is 13 residues long. The V and J ends lost 5 bases and 7 bases respectively, with 14 bases between them. CDR1 is SGHTA, CDR2 FQGNSA, per germline. The full variable domain, its missing parts supplied by reference TRBV7-2 and TRBJ1-1, is GAGVSQSPSNKVTEKGKDVELRCDPISGHTALYWYRQSLGQGLEFLIYFQGNSAPDKSGLPSDRFSAERTGGSVSTLTIQRTQQEDSAVYLCASSPSQGSEAFFGQGTRLTVV.

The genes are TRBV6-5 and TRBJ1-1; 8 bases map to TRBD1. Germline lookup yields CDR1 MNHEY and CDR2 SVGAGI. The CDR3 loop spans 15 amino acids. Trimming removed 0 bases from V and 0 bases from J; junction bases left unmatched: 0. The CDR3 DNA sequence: TGTGCCAGCAGTTACTCGACAGGGGTGAACACTGAAGCTTTCTTT. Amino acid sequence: CASSYSTGVNTEAFF.

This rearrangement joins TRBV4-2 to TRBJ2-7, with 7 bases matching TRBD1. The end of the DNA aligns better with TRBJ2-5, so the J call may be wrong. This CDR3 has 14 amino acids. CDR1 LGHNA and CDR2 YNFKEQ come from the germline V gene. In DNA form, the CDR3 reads TGTGCCAGCAGCCAACCAGACAGGGCAGAGACCCAGTACTTC. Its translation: CASSQPDRAETQYF.

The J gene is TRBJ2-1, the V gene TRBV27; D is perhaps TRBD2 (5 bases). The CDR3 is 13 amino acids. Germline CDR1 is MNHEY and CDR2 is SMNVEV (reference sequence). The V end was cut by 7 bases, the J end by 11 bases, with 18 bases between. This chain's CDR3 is CASTYLVGEKQFF. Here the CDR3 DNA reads TGTGCCAGCACCTACCTTGTGGGAGAAAAGCAGTTCTTC.